This T cell receptor (beta chain) was identified during a study of T cells in localized non-small cell lung cancer (dated by TCRdb to 2018 to 2020). For the wider study: The study analyzed T cell repertoires of hundreds of early-stage NSCLC patients, comparing tumors and uninvolved tumor-adjacent lungs. All 220 or so NSCLC patients in the cohort were treatment-naive and had localized lung tumors that were resected. The mean age of the NSCLC patients was under 70 years, with 120 to 150 men and around 100 women. Overall study outcomes, separate from this receptor: Longer overall survival was associated with higher blood T cell density, whereas shorter survival was associated with higher adjacent-lung clonality. The highest T cell clonality was observed in uninvolved tumor-adjacent lung, where clonality exceeded that of tumor, suggesting that antigenic responses were more focused in uninvolved tumor-adjacent lung. Of the top 100 tumor clones, a median of 57 were detected in paired uninvolved adjacent lung; approximately 28 were also among that lung's top 100. Since the design was exploratory, TCR variables were selected using unadjusted p-values with no false-discovery rate correction. Because multi-region tumor sequencing was not performed, intratumor heterogeneity could not be ruled out.

At diagnosis, peripheral blood, uninvolved tumor-adjacent lung and tumor were collected and stored as a combination of fresh-frozen and FFPE material. CDR1 and CDR2 (SGHNT, YENEEA) derive from the germline V gene. There are 14 amino acids in the CDR3, from cysteine to phenylalanine inclusive. Here the CDR3 DNA is all that survives: 42 bases in frame from base 1. Trimming accounts for 5 bases at V and 7 bases at J, while the number of junction bases matched to no gene is 6. Regarding this clone: What antigen it recognizes has not been identified. Qualities for individual bases were not recorded, and no much larger clone is one base off.

TCR beta CDR3 regions were sequenced from DNA using the immunoSEQ Assay. On the study's bioinformatics: T cell density was computed as TCR beta template counts normalized to usable DNA estimated by amplifying housekeeping genes. Richness was estimated using the preseqR package, with extrapolation to 400,000 templates for PBMC samples and to 120,000 templates for tissue samples. Clonality was defined as one minus Pielou's evenness. Tissue-enriched TCRs were identified by differential abundance testing using productive amino-acid clonotypes, minimum total count 5 and alpha 0.1. The Jaccard Index and the Morisita Overlap Index were used to measure how much the repertoires overlapped between compartments. GLIPH grouped TCR beta CDR3s together with public tetramer-defined viral CDR3s, and a viral motif had to include at least three viral sequences and also show V-gene enrichment. TCRdb obtained this table from immuneACCESS and retained in-frame rearrangements with V and J assigned. These tables miss some clones; where compared with another copy, unresolved V genes account for less than half of the shortfall, and the remainder is unexplained. The V and J calls and clone size come from that table; D and trimming were worked out from the DNA. Across this sample there are approximately 2,000 clones, with over 20% seen only once. About 9% of the sample is in the top ten clones.

This receptor was obtained from a female donor at least 60 years old with stage II lung adenocarcinoma. The specimen comprised lung tumor tissue, sampled before any cancer treatment. The chain was built from TRBV11-3 and TRBJ2-4, with 9 bases aligning to TRBD1. The nucleotides read TGTGCCAGCAGCCCTGGACAGGGGAGGAACATTCAGTACTTC. Its translation is CASSPGQGRNIQYF.